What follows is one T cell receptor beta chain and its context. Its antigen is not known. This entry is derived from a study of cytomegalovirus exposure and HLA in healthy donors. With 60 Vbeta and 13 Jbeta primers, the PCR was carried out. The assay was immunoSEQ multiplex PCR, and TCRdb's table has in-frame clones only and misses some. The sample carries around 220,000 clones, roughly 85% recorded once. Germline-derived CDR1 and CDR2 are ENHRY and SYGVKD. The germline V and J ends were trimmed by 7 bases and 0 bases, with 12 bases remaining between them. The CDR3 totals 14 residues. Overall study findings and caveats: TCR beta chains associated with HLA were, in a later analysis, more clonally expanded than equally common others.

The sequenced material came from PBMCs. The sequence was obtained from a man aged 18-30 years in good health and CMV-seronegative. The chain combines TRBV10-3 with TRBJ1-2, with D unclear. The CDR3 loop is CAITAGAANYGYTF. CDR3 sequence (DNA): TGTGCCATCACAGCTGGAGCGGCTAACTATGGCTACACCTTC.